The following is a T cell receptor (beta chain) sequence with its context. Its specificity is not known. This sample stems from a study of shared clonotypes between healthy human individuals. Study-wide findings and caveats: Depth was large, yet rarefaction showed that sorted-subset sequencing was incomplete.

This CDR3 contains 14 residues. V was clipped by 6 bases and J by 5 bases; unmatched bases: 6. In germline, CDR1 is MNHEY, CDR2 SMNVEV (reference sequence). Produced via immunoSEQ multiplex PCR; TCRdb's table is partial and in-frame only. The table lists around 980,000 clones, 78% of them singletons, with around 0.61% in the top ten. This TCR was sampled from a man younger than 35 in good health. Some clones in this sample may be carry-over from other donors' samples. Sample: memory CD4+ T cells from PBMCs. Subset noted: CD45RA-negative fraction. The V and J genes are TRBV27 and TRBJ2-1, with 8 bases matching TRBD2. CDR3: CASSQLADNNEQFF. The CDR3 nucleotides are TGTGCCAGCAGCCAACTAGCGGATAACAATGAGCAGTTCTTC.